These T cell receptor beta chains were read from a single sample in a study of response to subunit inactivated influenza vaccine. TCRdb ran MiXCR on the RT-PCR reads and lists one entry per CDR3 protein. The data hold under 850,000 distinct CDR3 sequences, with roughly 18% observed a single time. The source material was PBMCs from blood, sampled about 5 days after vaccination. The receptors were gathered from a man aged 50 to 59 who received an inactivated influenza vaccine. Both conserved end residues are trimmed from each CDR3.

V gene	J gene	CDR3 protein
TRBV7-9	TRBJ2-7	ASSAGQEDYEQY
TRBV20-1	TRBJ2-7	SADSGTVLTYEQY
TRBV28	TRBJ2-4	ASSLRPSRGGIDIQY
TRBV7-8	TRBJ2-5	ASSLARVWAGSTETQY
TRBV4-2	TRBJ2-5	ASSQVPRSTFQETQY
TRBV9	TRBJ2-1	ASSVASQGGRYNEQF
TRBV12-3/TRBV12-4	TRBJ1-1	ASSPGGTEAF
TRBV6-1	TRBJ1-1	ASSPRGKNTEAF
TRBV29-1	TRBJ2-5	SADTSGRGETQY
TRBV27	TRBJ1-2	ASGLGQGNYGYT
TRBV20-1	TRBJ2-5	SARDTTGAETQY
TRBV7-8	TRBJ1-5	ASSLQVQPQH
TRBV20-1	TRBJ2-5	SARDGTREWQETQY
TRBV12-3/TRBV12-4	TRBJ1-2	ASSQDRVGGYT
TRBV5-6	TRBJ2-3	ASSRYMRDTQY
TRBV29-1	TRBJ1-2	SVDQGMNRGYT
TRBV19	TRBJ2-7	ASSIRDTYEQY
TRBV30	TRBJ2-2	AWSVGLWDGELF
TRBV20-1	TRBJ2-7	SASELGLGYEQY
TRBV28	TRBJ2-3	ASRLEGDTQY
TRBV7-9	TRBJ1-4	ASSFTGGNEKLF
TRBV7-2	TRBJ1-1	ASSGQGLEAF
TRBV7-9	TRBJ2-3	ASSLVSQGGDTQY
TRBV5-6	TRBJ2-7	ASSPVSTVHEQY
TRBV20-1	TRBJ2-1	SAINLAGNEQF
TRBV5-1	TRBJ2-5	ASSTGQGAWETQY
TRBV5-1	TRBJ2-1	ASSLEPGRHNEQF
TRBV5-1	TRBJ1-3	ASSPQTTGNTIY
TRBV6-5	TRBJ1-2	ASSYGRDGRYGYT
TRBV7-3	TRBJ2-5	ASSWRGSGSRETQY
TRBV20-1	TRBJ1-6	SARAGTGVYNSPLH
TRBV7-2	TRBJ2-2	ASSPTILRGRTGELF
TRBV4-3	TRBJ2-7	ASSQDSSGAYEQY
TRBV20-1	TRBJ2-3	SAAGGRAGAADTQY
TRBV6-5	TRBJ2-3	ASSYSSSGGNTQY
TRBV5-6	TRBJ1-1	ASSLKLFPDTNPGAEAF
TRBV4-1	TRBJ2-7	ASSQDLGDSGEQY
TRBV28	TRBJ2-5	ASSAPWETQY
TRBV12-3/TRBV12-4	TRBJ1-2	ASSLNLVASYYGYT
TRBV5-1	TRBJ1-2	ASSFNRDYGYT
TRBV11-1	TRBJ2-3	ASSFRSGGTDTQY
TRBV7-2	TRBJ2-7	ASSLALGGRANEQY
TRBV5-1	TRBJ2-2	ASRPGTGDTGELF
TRBV5-6	TRBJ2-5	ASSYTGAEETQY